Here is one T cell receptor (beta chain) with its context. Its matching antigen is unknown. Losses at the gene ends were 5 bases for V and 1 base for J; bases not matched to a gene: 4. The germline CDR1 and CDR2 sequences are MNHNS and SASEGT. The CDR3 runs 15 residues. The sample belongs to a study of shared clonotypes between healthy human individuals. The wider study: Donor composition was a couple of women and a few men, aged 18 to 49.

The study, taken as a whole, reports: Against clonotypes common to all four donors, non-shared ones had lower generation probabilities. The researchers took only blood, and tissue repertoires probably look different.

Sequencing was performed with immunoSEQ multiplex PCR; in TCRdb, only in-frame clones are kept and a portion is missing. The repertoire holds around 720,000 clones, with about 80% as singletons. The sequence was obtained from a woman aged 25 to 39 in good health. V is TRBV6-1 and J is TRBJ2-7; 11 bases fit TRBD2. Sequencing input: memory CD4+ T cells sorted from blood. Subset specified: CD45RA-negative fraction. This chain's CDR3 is CASSKTSGSSYEQYF. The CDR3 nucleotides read TGTGCCAGCAGTAAAACTAGCGGGAGTTCCTACGAGCAGTACTTC.